The sequence of this TCR beta chain was determined in a study of monozygotic twins with cystic fibrosis. Points from the study as a whole: Monozygotic CF twins shared more identical nucleotide clonotypes than unrelated patients. The repertoire was suggested to be naive-dominated, clonality median approximately 0.0098.

The J segment lost 6 bases and the V segment lost 5 bases, leaving 7 bases of the junction unmatched. The CDR3 consists of 15 residues. Germline CDR1 reads LGHNA; CDR2 reads YNFKEQ. A word on this clone: Its antigen is currently unknown.

TCRdb's table, derived via immunoSEQ multiplex PCR, lists solely in-frame clones and lacks some. This table has about 32,000 clones, 80% to 95% appearing once. This receptor was obtained from a girl aged 2 to 10 with cystic fibrosis. Sample: blood. The chain has TRBV4-2 and TRBJ1-5; 10 bases align to TRBD1. CDR3 sequence reads: CASSTDRTGGQPQHF. CDR3 in DNA: TGTGCCAGCAGCACCGACAGGACAGGGGGTCAGCCCCAGCATTTT.